Presented here are 14 T cell receptor beta chains from one specimen sequenced in a study of blood T cell repertoires in COVID-19. Measured with immunoSEQ multiplex PCR; TCRdb has only the in-frame clones, and not every one. In the table there are 310,000 or so clones, roughly 89% of which are singletons. The specimen was PBMCs or T cells enriched from blood (not recorded which). These receptors originate from a woman younger than 35 who had recovered from COVID-19.

Here the CDR3 reads CASSPTGVAGELFF. CDR3 DNA: TGTGCCAGCAGCCCGACAGGGGTCGCCGGGGAGCTGTTTTTT. V gene TRBV11-3 combines with J gene TRBJ2-2; 8 positions match TRBD1. J lost 6 bases, V lost 5 bases, and 5 bases had no gene match. Germline CDR1 reads SGHNT; CDR2 reads YENEEA. The CDR3 is 14 residues long. Supplemented by reference TRBV11-3 and TRBJ2-2, the full variable domain reads EAGVVQSPRYKIIEKKQPVAFWCNPISGHNTLYWYLQNLGQGPELLIRYENEEAVDDSQLPKDRFSAERLKGVDSTLKIQPAELGDSAVYLCASSPTGVAGELFFGEGSRLTVL.

A word on this clone: Other DNA sequences in this sample translate to the same CDR3. The chain uses TRBV5-1 and TRBJ2-5; D not certain. Germline loops: CDR1 SGHRS, CDR2 YFSETQ. This CDR3 is 14 amino acids long. With 0 bases removed from V and 2 bases from J, the gap between germline ends came to 8 bases. The CDR3 coding sequence is TGCGCCAGCAGCTTGGGAACAGTACAAGAGACCCAGTACTTC. It is translated as CASSLGTVQETQYF.

This clone was observed a handful of times. V is TRBV15 and J is TRBJ2-7; D call uncertain. The CDR3 contains 13 residues. Germline V lookup: CDR1 LNHNV, CDR2 YYDKDF (reference sequence). The V end lost 0 bases, the J end lost 4 bases, and 7 bases lay between the germline ends. The CDR3 spells CATSRERFYEQYF. Written as DNA, the CDR3 is TGTGCCACCAGCAGAGAACGGTTTTACGAGCAGTACTTC.

The rearrangement links TRBV7-2 to TRBJ2-3; 7 nucleotides line up with TRBD2. The CDR3 is 16 residues long. V dropped 5 bases and J dropped 2; count of bases not matched to a gene: 10. Germline values: CDR1 SGHTA, CDR2 FQGNSA. The CDR3 sequence: CASSTQLAGNTDTQYF. CDR3 sequence (DNA): TGTGCCAGCAGCACGCAATTAGCGGGCAACACAGATACGCAGTATTTT.

The V call is TRBV5-1, the J call TRBJ2-7, with D possibly TRBD2 on 6 matching bases. V lost 2 bases and J lost 5, with 14 bases in between. The germline CDR1 and CDR2 sequences are SGHRS and YFSETQ. This CDR3 has 14 amino acids. The CDR3 bases are TGCGCCAGCAGCTTTCGGCAGGGACTCGACGAGCAGTACTTC. Translation: CASSFRQGLDEQYF.

The genes are TRBV10-3 and TRBJ2-1; D ambiguous. Trimming cost V 3 bases and J 9 bases, with 6 bases left between them. The germline V gene encodes CDR1 ENHRY and CDR2 SYGVKD. The CDR3 runs to 11 residues. CDR3 sequence (DNA): TGTGCCATCAGTGATCAGGCTGAGCAGTTCTTC. It is translated as CAISDQAEQFF.

The chain combines TRBV24-1 with TRBJ2-3; TRBD2 matches 8 bases. Germline values: CDR1 KGHDR, CDR2 SFDVKD. J was trimmed by 2 bases and V by 0 bases; bases with no gene match: 3. CDR3 length equals 16 residues. The CDR3: CATSDLGSGVTDTQYF. The CDR3 DNA reads TGTGCCACCAGTGATTTGGGTAGCGGGGTCACAGATACGCAGTATTTT.

This CDR3 reads CASSVGGGYTGELFF. The DNA for the CDR3 is TGTGCCAGCAGCGTCGGCGGAGGATACACCGGGGAGCTGTTTTTT. The gene calls are TRBV9 and TRBJ2-2, with D possibly matching TRBD2 (5 bases). The V gene lost 2 bases and the J gene lost 3 bases, with 11 bases spanning the gap. From germline, CDR1 is SGDLS and CDR2 YYNGEE. The CDR3 is 15 residues long.

The CDR3 protein is CASSPPQGDSSYNEQFF. The CDR3 DNA follows: TGTGCCAGCTCACCACCCCAGGGGGACAGCTCCTACAATGAGCAGTTCTTC. The chain employs TRBV18 and TRBJ2-1, with 7 bases aligning to TRBD1. The CDR3 consists of 17 residues. J was trimmed by 0 bases and V by 0 bases; bases with no gene match: 5. The V gene's germline CDR1 is KGHSH and CDR2 LQKENI.

This sequence joins TRBV9 and TRBJ2-1, with 7 bases lining up with TRBD2. The CDR3 loop spans 16 amino acids. The ends lost 0 bases at V and 4 bases at J; junction bases unmatched: 7. Germline-derived CDR1 and CDR2 are SGDLS and YYNGEE. The CDR3 DNA reads as TGTGCCAGCAGCGTAGAGGGCGGGAGTGCGTACAATGAGCAGTTCTTC. Translating it yields CASSVEGGSAYNEQFF.

The V call is TRBV5-8, the J call TRBJ1-5; 8 positions match TRBD1. Per the germline V gene, CDR1 is SGHTS and CDR2 is YDEGEE. There are 14 residues in the CDR3. V trimming: 4 bases; J trimming: 5 bases; junction bases outside the gene matches: 5. The CDR3 is CASSLDRGDQPQHF. The CDR3 bases are TGTGCCAGCAGCCTCGACAGGGGAGATCAGCCCCAGCATTTT.

A single count supports this clone. The gene calls are TRBV18 and TRBJ1-1; D call uncertain. The V end lost 0 bases, the J end lost 7 bases, and 12 bases lay between the germline ends. The CDR3 consists of 14 residues. Germline loops: CDR1 KGHSH, CDR2 LQKENI. CDR3 amino acids: CASSPPEQFIEAFF. CDR3 coding DNA: TGTGCCAGCTCACCACCAGAACAGTTTATTGAAGCTTTCTTT.

The chain has TRBV28 and TRBJ1-2, with 9 bases identical to TRBD1. In germline, CDR1 is MDHEN, CDR2 SYDVKM. This CDR3 is 14 amino acids long. The junction had 4 bases not matched to a gene; V was cut back by 4 bases and J by 4 bases. CDR3 residues: CASSSTGGGYGYTF. DNA of the CDR3: TGTGCCAGCAGTTCTACAGGGGGCGGCTATGGCTACACCTTC.

This clone was seen once. The rearrangement uses TRBV2 and TRBJ1-3; D may be TRBD1 (5 bases). The CDR3 length is 16 residues. Trimming took 6 bases from V and 1 from J, leaving 16 bases between them. Germline V lookup: CDR1 SNHLY, CDR2 FYNNEI. The CDR3 DNA sequence: TGTGCCAGCAGCTTTGCCCAGGGCTATTCTGGAAACACCATATATTTT. It translates to CASSFAQGYSGNTIYF.